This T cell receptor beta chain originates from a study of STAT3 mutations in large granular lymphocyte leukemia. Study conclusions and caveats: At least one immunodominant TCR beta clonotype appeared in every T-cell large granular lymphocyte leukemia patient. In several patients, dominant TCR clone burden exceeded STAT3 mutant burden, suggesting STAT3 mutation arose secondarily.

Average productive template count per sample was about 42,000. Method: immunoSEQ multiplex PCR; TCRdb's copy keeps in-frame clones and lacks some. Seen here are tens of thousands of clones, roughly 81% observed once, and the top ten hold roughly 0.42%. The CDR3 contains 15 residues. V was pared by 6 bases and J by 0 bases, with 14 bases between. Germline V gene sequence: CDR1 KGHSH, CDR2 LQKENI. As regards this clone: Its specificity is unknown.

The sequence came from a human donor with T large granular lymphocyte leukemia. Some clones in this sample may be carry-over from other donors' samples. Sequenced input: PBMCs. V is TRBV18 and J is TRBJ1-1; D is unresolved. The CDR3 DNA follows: TGTGCCAGCTCTCCCCGGACTGAAATGAACACTGAAGCTTTCTTT. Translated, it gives CASSPRTEMNTEAFF.